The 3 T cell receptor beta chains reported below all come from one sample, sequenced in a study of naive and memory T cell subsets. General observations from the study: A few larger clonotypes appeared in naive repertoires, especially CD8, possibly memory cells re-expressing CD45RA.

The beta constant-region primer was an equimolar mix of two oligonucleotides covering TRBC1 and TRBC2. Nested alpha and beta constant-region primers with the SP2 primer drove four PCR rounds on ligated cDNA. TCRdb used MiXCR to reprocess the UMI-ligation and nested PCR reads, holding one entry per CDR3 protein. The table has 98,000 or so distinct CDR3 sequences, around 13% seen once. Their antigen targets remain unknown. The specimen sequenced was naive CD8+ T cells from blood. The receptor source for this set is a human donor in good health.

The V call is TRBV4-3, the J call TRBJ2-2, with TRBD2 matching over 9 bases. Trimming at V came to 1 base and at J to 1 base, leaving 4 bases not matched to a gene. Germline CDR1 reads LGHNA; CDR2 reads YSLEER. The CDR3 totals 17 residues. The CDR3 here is CASSQGVAGVNTGELFF. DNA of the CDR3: TGCGCCAGCAGCCAAGGGGTAGCGGGAGTGAACACCGGGGAGCTGTTTTTT.

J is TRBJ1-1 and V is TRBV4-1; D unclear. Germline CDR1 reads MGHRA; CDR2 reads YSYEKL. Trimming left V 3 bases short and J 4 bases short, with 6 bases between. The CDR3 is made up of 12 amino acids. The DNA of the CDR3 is TGCGCCAGCAGCCATATGGGCACTGAAGCTTTCTTT. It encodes CASSHMGTEAFF.

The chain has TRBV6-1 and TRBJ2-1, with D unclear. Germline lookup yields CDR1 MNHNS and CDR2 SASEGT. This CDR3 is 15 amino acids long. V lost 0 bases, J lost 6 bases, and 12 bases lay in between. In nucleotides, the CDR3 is TGTGCCAGCAGTGAAGCGCTTCGAGGTTCCAATGAGCAGTTCTTC. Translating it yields CASSEALRGSNEQFF.